A single sample gave rise to the 20 T cell receptor beta chains below, sequenced in a study of T cell changes during pregnancy in multiple sclerosis. The repertoire was sequenced with immunoSEQ multiplex PCR; TCRdb's copy has only in-frame clones and lacks some. Here the sample spans around 88,000 clones, roughly nine tenths being singletons. The specimen comprised peripheral blood, sampled in the first trimester of pregnancy. These receptors originate from a female donor with multiple sclerosis, enrolled in a pregnancy study.

The rearrangement joins TRBV7-9 to TRBJ2-5, with a possible D match to TRBD2 (6 bases). CDR3 length: 16 amino acids. V was cut by 5 bases and J by 5 bases, with 21 bases left in between. Per the germline V gene, CDR1 is SEHNR and CDR2 is FQNEAQ (reference sequence). As DNA, the CDR3 is TGTGCCAGCAGCGATAGCACCGGGACTTTGGGGGAGACCCAGTACTTC. It specifies CASSDSTGTLGETQYF.

J is TRBJ2-3 and V is TRBV7-8; 10 bases are shared with TRBD2. Unmatched junction bases numbered 14, after V lost 6 bases and J lost 8 bases. CDR1 and CDR2 from the germline V gene are SGHVS and FQNEAQ. The CDR3 spans 16 residues. The CDR3 DNA follows: TGTGCCAGCAGGGCACAGCGGGGGGGCAATCTTGCTACGCAGTATTTT. Its protein is CASRAQRGGNLATQYF.

This chain connects TRBV27 to TRBJ2-4, with a tentative D call TRBD1 (5 bases). Trimming shortened V by 2 bases and J by 5 bases, and 7 bases separated the two germline ends. CDR1 and CDR2 (germline): MNHEY, SMNVEV (reference sequence). The CDR3 extends over 13 amino acids. The CDR3: CASSLDSQNIQYF. The CDR3 DNA sequence: TGTGCCAGCAGTTTAGACAGCCAAAACATTCAGTACTTC.

The chain employs TRBV19 and TRBJ1-1; no clear D. V was clipped by 4 bases and J by 0 bases, with 18 bases between them. Germline CDR1 and CDR2: LNHDA and SQIVND (reference sequence). This CDR3 region has 17 residues. The CDR3 coding sequence is TGTGCCAGTAGTAGAAGTCAGGCGGGTAGGATGAACACTGAAGCTTTCTTT. Residues: CASSRSQAGRMNTEAFF.

The chain employs TRBV4-3 and TRBJ2-3; D may be TRBD1 (6 bases). Germline lookup yields CDR1 LGHNA and CDR2 YSLEER. The CDR3 is made up of 15 amino acids. V was trimmed by 0 bases and J by 8 bases, leaving 15 bases between them. CDR3 nucleotides: TGCGCCAGCAGCCAAGATTTGCCAGGGGCAGCTACGCAGTATTTT. Residues: CASSQDLPGAATQYF.

The chain couples TRBV2 to TRBJ2-5; D gene ambiguous. V lost 5 bases and J 4 bases, leaving 8 bases between the germline ends. The CDR3 sequence is 12 residues long. Germline loops: CDR1 SNHLY, CDR2 FYNNEI. The CDR3 DNA sequence: TGTGCCAGCAGTAATATTAGAGAGACCCAGTACTTC. It codes for CASSNIRETQYF.

V usage is TRBV25-1 and J usage is TRBJ1-4, with D unclear. The V end was cut by 5 bases, the J end by 6 bases, with 16 bases between. This CDR3 contains 15 residues. The germline V gene encodes CDR1 MGHDK and CDR2 SYGVNS. The DNA of the CDR3 is TGTGCCAGCAGTAACCTCAACCTACTGGATGAAAAACTGTTTTTT. Protein sequence: CASSNLNLLDEKLFF.

V is TRBV29-1 and J is TRBJ2-7, with 12 nucleotides matching TRBD2. The trim removed 4 bases at V and 5 bases at J, leaving 12 bases unmatched. The germline V gene has CDR1 SQVTM and CDR2 ANQGSEA. CDR3 length equals 16 residues. This chain's CDR3 is CSVGFPSGRAADEQYF. Written as DNA, the CDR3 is TGCAGCGTTGGTTTCCCTAGCGGGAGGGCCGCCGACGAGCAGTACTTC.

This chain joins TRBV6-1 and TRBJ2-5, with 8 bases that match TRBD1. There are 18 residues in the CDR3. Germline trimming cut 2 bases from V and 4 bases from J; bases unmatched to any gene: 15. In germline, CDR1 is MNHNS, CDR2 SASEGT. CDR3 DNA sequence: TGTGCCAGCAGTGAACGGGCAGGGGGCGTACTTTGGGCAGAGACCCAGTACTTC. Its translation is CASSERAGGVLWAETQYF.

The chain is built from TRBV15 and TRBJ1-5; perhaps TRBD1 as D (5 bases). Germline-derived CDR1 and CDR2 are LNHNV and YYDKDF (reference sequence). With 3 bases removed from V and 3 bases from J, the gap between germline ends came to 12 bases. This CDR3 contains 15 residues. CDR3 nucleotide sequence: TGTGCCACCAGCAGTCTAGACAGACTCAATCAGCCCCAGCATTTT. This sequence encodes CATSSLDRLNQPQHF.

The rearrangement joins TRBV25-1 to TRBJ1-6; TRBD1 aligns across 9 bases. The CDR3 extends over 15 amino acids. Germline lookup yields CDR1 MGHDK and CDR2 SYGVNS. J lost 5 bases, V lost 9 bases, and 8 bases had no gene match. CDR3: CASRTGGADNSPLHF. The CDR3 nucleotides are TGTGCCAGTCGAACAGGGGGCGCGGATAATTCACCCCTCCACTTT.

V and J are TRBV9 and TRBJ2-7, with 12 bases lining up with TRBD2. There are 15 residues in the CDR3. Germline assignment: CDR1 SGDLS and CDR2 YYNGEE. Trimming took 3 bases from V and 4 from J; bases not matched to a gene: 5. CDR3 sequence reads: CASSAAGLAGYEQYF. The CDR3 DNA is TGTGCCAGCAGCGCCGCAGGACTAGCGGGATACGAGCAGTACTTC.

V is TRBV5-1 and J is TRBJ1-1; 10 bases are shared with TRBD1. Germline trimming cut 0 bases from V and 5 bases from J; bases unmatched to any gene: 1. The germline V gene encodes CDR1 SGHRS and CDR2 YFSETQ. This CDR3 region has 14 residues. CDR3 residues: CASSLEGQGTEAFF. The CDR3 bases are TGCGCCAGCAGCTTGGAGGGACAGGGGACTGAAGCTTTCTTT.

The chain links TRBV7-2 to TRBJ2-5; D perhaps matches TRBD2 (6 bases). The CDR3 is 16 amino acids. V dropped 0 bases and J dropped 5 bases, with 16 bases sitting between them. Germline-derived CDR1 and CDR2 are SGHTA and FQGNSA. The CDR3 is CASSLALPTGTETQYF. CDR3 nucleotide sequence: TGTGCCAGCAGCTTAGCCCTCCCCACTGGGACTGAGACCCAGTACTTC.

The genes are TRBV28 and TRBJ1-2; maybe TRBD1 (5 bases). Trimming shortened V by 5 bases and J by 4 bases, and 5 bases separated the two germline ends. The CDR3 contains 11 residues. Germline lookup yields CDR1 MDHEN and CDR2 SYDVKM. The CDR3 loop is CASSDSYGYTF. The CDR3 DNA sequence: TGTGCCAGCAGTGACAGCTATGGCTACACCTTC.

This clone was recorded only once. The genes are TRBV28 and TRBJ1-2; possible D gene TRBD1, 5 bases. CDR3 length: 14 residues. Trimming stripped 2 bases from V and 3 bases from J, with 10 bases between. Germline V gene data show CDR1 as MDHEN and CDR2 as SYDVKM. DNA for the CDR3: TGTGCCAGCAGTTTAGGGGCTAATGACTATGGCTACACCTTC. Translating it yields CASSLGANDYGYTF.

V and J are TRBV18 and TRBJ1-1; TRBD1 agrees at 7 bases. Trimming took 3 bases from V and 1 from J; bases not matched to a gene: 8. Germline V gene data show CDR1 as KGHSH and CDR2 as LQKENI. The CDR3 covers 16 residues. The CDR3: CASSPLPGQKNTEAFF. In nucleotides, the CDR3 is TGTGCCAGCTCACCGCTCCCGGGACAGAAGAACACTGAAGCTTTCTTT.

Here the CDR3 DNA reads TGTGCCAGCAGTTTGGACAGCCCAAACACCATATATTTT. Residues: CASSLDSPNTIYF. The rearrangement joins TRBV28 to TRBJ1-3; the D gene is possibly TRBD1 (6 bases). Trimming shortened V by 3 bases and J by 6 bases, and 9 bases separated the two germline ends. The CDR3 consists of 13 residues. CDR1 is MDHEN, CDR2 SYDVKM, per germline.

This sequence joins TRBV9 and TRBJ1-2, with D possibly matching TRBD1 (5 bases). This CDR3 has 14 residues. Germline V lookup: CDR1 SGDLS, CDR2 YYNGEE. V was shortened by 4 bases and J by 4 bases, with 14 bases between the two germline ends. The CDR3 DNA reads TGTGCCAGCAGCCCCTCAGACAGTTTCTATGGCTACACCTTC. Protein: CASSPSDSFYGYTF.

This clone came up a few times. The gene calls are TRBV13 and TRBJ1-5; tentative D call: TRBD1 (6 bases). Germline V gene sequence: CDR1 PRHDT, CDR2 FYEKMQ (reference sequence). The CDR3 consists of 17 residues. V was clipped by 0 bases and J by 1 base, with 13 bases between them. The CDR3, as DNA: TGTGCCAGCAGCTTAGGGGGAGGGGGGGACAGCAATCAGCCCCAGCATTTT. Protein product: CASSLGGGGDSNQPQHF. The full variable domain, with the rest looked up from reference TRBV13 and TRBJ1-5, is AAGVIQSPRHLIKEKRETATLKCYPIPRHDTVYWYQQGPGQDPQFLISFYEKMQSDKGSIPDRFSAQQFSDYHSELNMSSLELGDSALYFCASSLGGGGDSNQPQHFGDGTRLSIL.